This T cell receptor beta chain was captured in a study of long-term antiretroviral therapy in people with HIV. General observations from the study: Transplant-donor-level diversity was not reached after ART, though diversity increased. Dominance of pre-ART expanded clones persisted, fluctuating and often declining after ART.

CDR3 length equals 14 residues. The V gene's germline CDR1 is KGHSH and CDR2 LQKENI. Unmatched junction bases numbered 2, after V lost 5 bases and J lost 0 bases. As to this clone: Its antigen is unknown.

Survey level was the resolution at which the v3.0 immunoSEQ assay ran. Method: immunoSEQ multiplex PCR; TCRdb's copy keeps in-frame clones and lacks some. This repertoire shows about 36,000 clones, more than 80% found once; its top ten account for 5.8%. Each contributor possessed a minimum of one pre-ART and a minimum of two post-ART PBMC samples. This clonotype was sampled from a man between 25 and 39 years old with HIV. The rearrangement uses TRBV18 and TRBJ2-3; the match to TRBD1 covers 7 bases. This sample comprised unsorted PBMCs, obtained 3.4 years after starting antiretroviral therapy. The CDR3 bases are TGTGCCAGCTCATCGACAGGGAGCACAGATACGCAGTATTTT. Protein: CASSSTGSTDTQYF.